Listed below are T cell receptor beta chains from one sample, sequenced in a study of T cells in Graves' hyperthyroidism and ophthalmopathy. TCRdb analysed the multiplex PCR reads with MiXCR anew, one entry per CDR3 protein. The sample has hundreds of thousands of distinct CDR3 sequences, less than 20% seen once. Sequences were obtained from blood. The receptors here all came from a middle-aged man with Graves' ophthalmopathy. Each CDR3 is given with its conserved first and last residue. A D gene is named only where the DNA matches it firmly. Clone size appears in some rows only: once, few, many, or a class for an expanded clone.

clone size	V gene	J gene	CDR3 length	D gene	CDR3 protein	CDR3 DNA
few	TRBV28	TRBJ1-1	14	.	CASSFIQLNTEAFF	TGTGCCAGCAGTTTCATCCAACTGAACACTGAAGCTTTCTTT
few	TRBV10-3	TRBJ2-1	19	TRBD2	CAIAGGLTSGRSSYNEQFF	TGTGCCATCGCGGGGGGATTGACTAGCGGGAGAAGCTCCTACAATGAGCAGTTCTTC
.	TRBV11-1	TRBJ2-7	15	TRBD1	CASSFDRASSYEQYF	TGTGCCAGCAGCTTTGACAGGGCAAGCTCCTACGAGCAGTACTTC
.	TRBV7-3	TRBJ2-3	16	TRBD2	CASSLAGDPSTDTQYF	TGTGCCAGCAGCTTAGCGGGAGATCCTAGCACAGATACGCAGTATTTT
many	TRBV7-9	TRBJ2-1	13	.	CASSLGNLNEQFF	TGTGCCAGCAGCTTGGGGAACCTCAATGAGCAGTTCTTC
many	TRBV12-3/TRBV12-4	TRBJ1-2	13	.	CASSFGKSYSYTF	TGTGCCAGCAGTTTCGGGAAGTCATATAGCTACACCTTC
many	TRBV28	TRBJ2-1	16	.	CASKRHEAGSHNEQFF	TGTGCCAGCAAAAGGCACGAGGCTGGGAGTCACAATGAGCAGTTCTTC
many	TRBV12-3/TRBV12-4	TRBJ2-5	13	TRBD1	CASSLRQGETQYF	TGTGCCAGCAGTTTAAGACAGGGGGAGACCCAGTACTTC
few	TRBV2	TRBJ2-3	13	TRBD1	CASTDREPYTQYF	TGTGCCAGTACAGACAGGGAGCCCTATACGCAGTATTTT
.	TRBV18	TRBJ2-2	15	TRBD2	CASSTGTSFLGELFF	TGTGCCAGCTCAACCGGGACTAGTTTTCTCGGGGAGCTGTTTTTT
many	TRBV28	TRBJ2-3	15	TRBD2	CASSLSSGSVNTQYF	TGTGCCAGCAGTTTATCCAGCGGGAGCGTCAATACGCAGTATTTT
.	TRBV6-1	TRBJ2-2	16	.	CASSGGETANTGELFF	TGTGCCAGCAGTGGAGGGGAAACCGCGAACACCGGGGAGCTGTTTTTT
many	TRBV13	TRBJ2-2	14	.	CASSPRTFTGELFF	TGTGCCAGCAGCCCCCGGACCTTTACCGGGGAGCTGTTTTTT
few	TRBV7-9	TRBJ2-3	16	.	CASTRRGGTSTDTQYF	TGTGCCAGCACCCGAAGAGGGGGGACTAGCACAGATACGCAGTATTTT
many	TRBV11-2	TRBJ1-1	13	.	CASSISGVSEAFF	TGTGCCAGCAGCATATCAGGGGTCTCTGAAGCTTTCTTT
many	TRBV20-1	TRBJ1-1	13	.	CSARGRGSTEAFF	TGCAGTGCTAGGGGCAGGGGTTCGACTGAAGCTTTCTTT
.	TRBV30	TRBJ2-5	13	.	CAWSAGAVETQYF	TGTGCCTGGAGTGCAGGGGCCGTGGAGACCCAGTACTTC
many	TRBV29-1	TRBJ1-2	13	.	CSATPAGIYGYTF	TGCAGCGCTACCCCGGCAGGGATCTATGGCTACACCTTC
many	TRBV6-1	TRBJ1-1	14	TRBD1	CASNLGQSITEAFF	TGTGCCAGCAACTTGGGACAGTCAATCACTGAAGCTTTCTTT
few	TRBV7-2	TRBJ1-2	13	.	CASTLLIGVGYTF	TGTGCCAGCACCTTATTAATAGGGGTAGGCTACACCTTC
few	TRBV28	TRBJ1-4	13	.	CASSTPGGEKLFF	TGTGCCAGCAGTACGCCCGGAGGAGAAAAACTGTTTTTT
many	TRBV12-5	TRBJ1-5	13	.	CAPAGAPRWPQHF	TGTGCTCCAGCCGGGGCGCCTCGGTGGCCCCAGCATTTT
few	TRBV19	TRBJ2-7	15	TRBD1	CASSVVGQATYEQYF	TGTGCCAGTAGTGTCGTCGGACAGGCCACCTACGAGCAGTACTTC
.	TRBV13	TRBJ1-1	14	.	CASALSWVNTEAFF	TGTGCCAGCGCATTGTCATGGGTTAACACTGAAGCTTTCTTT
many	TRBV7-2	TRBJ1-5	16	.	CASSLNPLNSNQPQHF	TGTGCCAGCAGCTTAAACCCGTTGAATAGCAATCAGCCCCAGCATTTT
many	TRBV28	TRBJ2-1	19	.	CASSLLGGAFTLNYNEQFF	TGTGCCAGCAGTTTATTGGGGGGGGCCTTCACCCTTAATTACAATGAGCAGTTCTTC
few	TRBV18	TRBJ2-3	14	TRBD1	CASSPGQATDTQYF	TGTGCCAGCAGTCCGGGACAGGCGACAGATACGCAGTATTTT
.	TRBV7-9	TRBJ1-2	13	.	CASSIQTGWGYTF	TGTGCCAGCAGCATCCAAACAGGGTGGGGCTACACCTTC
few	TRBV11-2	TRBJ2-5	16	.	CASSPAGLRLKKTQYF	TGTGCCAGCAGCCCAGCCGGGTTAAGGCTTAAGAAGACCCAGTACTTC
many	TRBV5-6	TRBJ2-1	16	TRBD1	CASRRDRGPYVDEQFF	TGTGCCAGCAGGCGGGACAGGGGCCCCTACGTCGATGAGCAGTTCTTC
.	TRBV5-1	TRBJ2-1	15	TRBD2	CASSPGLAGGGEQFF	TGCGCCAGCAGCCCCGGACTAGCGGGAGGAGGTGAGCAGTTCTTC
few	TRBV12-5	TRBJ2-7	20	.	CASGFNTSHKGNKKGYEQYF	TGTGCTAGTGGTTTTAATACCTCCCATAAGGGGAACAAGAAAGGGTACGAGCAGTACTTC
few	TRBV4-1	TRBJ1-1	13	.	CASSRVQGAEAFF	TGCGCCAGCAGCCGAGTACAGGGAGCTGAAGCTTTCTTT
many	TRBV7-2	TRBJ1-2	14	TRBD1	CASSLVDRGRGYTF	TGTGCCAGCAGCTTAGTCGACAGGGGAAGAGGCTACACCTTC
few	TRBV6-2/TRBV6-3	TRBJ2-3	17	.	CASTLWRGHTGEDTQYF	TGTGCCAGCACCCTATGGCGGGGCCATACCGGGGAAGATACGCAGTATTTT
few	TRBV5-6	TRBJ1-2	14	.	CASTRKGGAYGYTF	TGTGCCAGCACTCGAAAAGGGGGGGCTTATGGCTACACCTTC
few	TRBV18	TRBJ2-3	17	TRBD2	CASSPGGASPSTDTQYF	TGTGCCAGCTCACCCGGGGGGGCGTCCCCTAGCACAGATACGCAGTATTTT
many	TRBV20-1	TRBJ2-2	18	TRBD2	CSARESIRLAGNTGELFF	TGCAGTGCTAGGGAATCTATCCGGCTAGCGGGCAACACCGGGGAGCTGTTTTTT
few	TRBV10-1	TRBJ1-1	13	.	CASSAVRNTEAFF	TGCGCCAGCAGTGCAGTAAGAAACACTGAAGCTTTCTTT
few	TRBV5-1	TRBJ1-1	14	.	CASSLFPENTEAFF	TGCGCCAGCAGCTTGTTTCCAGAGAACACTGAAGCTTTCTTT
many	TRBV28	TRBJ1-1	15	TRBD1	CASPPSRTGRTEAFF	TGTGCCAGCCCCCCATCCCGGACAGGGAGGACTGAAGCTTTCTTT